The T cell receptor (beta chain) under discussion was sequenced for a study of T cells in Graves' hyperthyroidism and ophthalmopathy. Across the whole study: Prior to any treatment, at the point of initial diagnosis, peripheral blood was collected. Study results and limitations: Most clonotypes that expanded in the thyroid above 0.001 also showed up in blood.

Amplified regions were TCR beta CDR3 sequences from RNA transcripts. First-round RT-PCR targeting the TCR CDR3 was performed with the HTBI primer set. TCRdb re-called the multiplex PCR reads through MiXCR, storing one row per CDR3 protein. The profile shows roughly 500,000 distinct CDR3 sequences, about 16% of them singletons. Clinical symptoms, serum thyroxine and TRAb, thyroid ultrasound and orbital computed tomography together formed the diagnostic basis. The germline gives CDR1 SGHTS, CDR2 YDEGEE. The CDR3 length is 14 residues. The V end lost 0 bases, the J end lost 2 bases, and 7 bases lay between the germline ends. In regard to this clonotype: What it binds is unknown.

The chain joins TRBV5-8 to TRBJ2-3; D call uncertain. The specimen sequenced was blood. The clonotype comes from a woman younger than 45 with Graves' ophthalmopathy. The CDR3 here is CASSLGHPTDTQYF. CDR3 bases: TGTGCCAGCAGCTTGGGGCACCCCACAGATACGCAGTATTTT.